This TCR beta chain was found in a study of T-cell reconstitution after alpha-beta-depleted transplantation in children. Unique molecular identifiers were incorporated during preparation of the TCRbeta library. TCRdb reprocessed the PCR reads with MiXCR, giving one entry per CDR3 protein. This table has approximately 170,000 distinct CDR3 sequences, 11% appearing once. Trimming shortened V by 3 bases and J by 1 base, and 10 bases separated the two germline ends. Germline V lookup: CDR1 SGHRS, CDR2 YFSETQ. This CDR3 is built from 14 residues. Whole-study results and caveats: After transplant, at about two months, alpha-beta T cells were reportedly derived from several hundred expanded graft clones.

The sample holds many counts of this clonotype. Its antigen is unknown. This clonotype was obtained from a boy aged 2 to 9 with acute myeloid leukemia, due to receive a stem cell transplant. The chain is built from TRBV5-1 and TRBJ1-1; no firm D call. Sequencing used PBMCs, obtained before TCRalphabeta/CD19-depleted stem cell transplant. The CDR3 reads CASSWGFGNTEAFF. CDR3 nucleotides: TGCGCCAGCAGCTGGGGTTTCGGGAACACTGAAGCTTTCTTT.